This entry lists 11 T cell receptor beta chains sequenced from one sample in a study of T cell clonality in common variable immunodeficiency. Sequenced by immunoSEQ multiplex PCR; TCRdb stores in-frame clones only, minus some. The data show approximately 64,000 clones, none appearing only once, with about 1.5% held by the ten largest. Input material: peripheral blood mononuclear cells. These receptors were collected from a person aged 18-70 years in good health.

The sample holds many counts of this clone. Incomplete CDR3 DNA: TGCGCCAGCAGCCAAGTCCCCGGGACTGAA. It yields the protein CASSQVPGTE. The complete CDR3 reads CASSQVPGTEAFF. The chain is built from TRBV4-1 and TRBJ1-1; D gene uncertain. The read stops 3 residues short of the end of the CDR3; the missing end is completed from the germline J gene. The CDR3 is 13 amino acids. The V end lost 1 base, the J end lost 5 bases, and 8 bases lay between the germline ends. Germline CDR1 is MGHRA and CDR2 is YSYEKL.

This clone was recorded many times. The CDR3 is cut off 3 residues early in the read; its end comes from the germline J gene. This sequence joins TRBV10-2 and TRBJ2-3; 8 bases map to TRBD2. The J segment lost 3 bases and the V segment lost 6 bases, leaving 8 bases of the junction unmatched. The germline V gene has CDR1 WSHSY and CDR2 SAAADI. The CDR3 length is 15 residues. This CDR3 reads CASSGAGAVTDTQYF. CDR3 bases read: TGCGCCAGCAGCGGAGCGGGAGCCGTTACAGATACG.

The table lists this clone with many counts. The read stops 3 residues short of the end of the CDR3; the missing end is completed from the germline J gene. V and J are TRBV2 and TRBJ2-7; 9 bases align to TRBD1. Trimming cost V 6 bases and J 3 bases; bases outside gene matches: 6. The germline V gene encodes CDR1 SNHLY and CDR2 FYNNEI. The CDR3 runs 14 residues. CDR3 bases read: TGTGCCAGCAGAGGGGACAGGGCGTACTACGAG. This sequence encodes CASRGDRAYYE. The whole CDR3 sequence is CASRGDRAYYEQYF.

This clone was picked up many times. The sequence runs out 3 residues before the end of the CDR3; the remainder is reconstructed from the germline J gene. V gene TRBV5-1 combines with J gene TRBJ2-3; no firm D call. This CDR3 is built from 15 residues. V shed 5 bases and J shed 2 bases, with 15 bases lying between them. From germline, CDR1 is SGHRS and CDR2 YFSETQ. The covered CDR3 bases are TGCGCCAGCAGTGGGCAAGTATCCAACACAGATACG. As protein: CASSGQVSNTDT. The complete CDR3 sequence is CASSGQVSNTDTQYF.

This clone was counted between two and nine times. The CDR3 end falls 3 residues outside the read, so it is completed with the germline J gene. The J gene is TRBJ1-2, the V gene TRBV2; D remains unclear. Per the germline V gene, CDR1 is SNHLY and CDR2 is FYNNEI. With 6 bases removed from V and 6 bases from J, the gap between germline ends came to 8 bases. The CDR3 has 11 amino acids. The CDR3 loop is CASSYRDGYTF. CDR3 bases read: TGTGCCAGCAGCTATAGGGATGGC. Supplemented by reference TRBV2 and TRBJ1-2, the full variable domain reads EPEVTQTPSHQVTQMGQEVILRCVPISNHLYFYWYRQILGQKVEFLVSFYNNEISEKSEIFDDQFSVERPDGSNFTLKIRSTKLEDSAMYFCASSYRDGYTFGSGTRLTVV.

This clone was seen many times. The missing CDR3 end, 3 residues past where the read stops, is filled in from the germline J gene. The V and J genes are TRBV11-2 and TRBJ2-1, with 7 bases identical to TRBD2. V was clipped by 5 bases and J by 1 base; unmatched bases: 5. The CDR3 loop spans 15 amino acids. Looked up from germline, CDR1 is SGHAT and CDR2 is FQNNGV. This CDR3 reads CASSRTSRSYNEQFF. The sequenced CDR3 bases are TGTGCCAGCAGCCGGACTAGTAGGTCCTACAATGAG.

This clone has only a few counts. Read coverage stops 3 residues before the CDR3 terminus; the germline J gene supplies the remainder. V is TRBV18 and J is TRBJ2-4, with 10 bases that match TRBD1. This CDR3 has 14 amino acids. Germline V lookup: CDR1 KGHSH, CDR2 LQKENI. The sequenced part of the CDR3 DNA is TGTGCCAGCTCACCAGAGGGACAGGGGACTGGT. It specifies CASSPEGQGTG. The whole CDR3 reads CASSPEGQGTGQYF.

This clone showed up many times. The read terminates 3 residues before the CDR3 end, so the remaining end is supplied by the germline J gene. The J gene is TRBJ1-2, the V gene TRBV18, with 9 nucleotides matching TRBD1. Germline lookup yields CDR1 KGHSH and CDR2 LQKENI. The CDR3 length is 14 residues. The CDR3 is CASSPLRGQGGYTF. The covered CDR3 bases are TGTGCCAGCTCACCACTACGGGGACAGGGCGGC.

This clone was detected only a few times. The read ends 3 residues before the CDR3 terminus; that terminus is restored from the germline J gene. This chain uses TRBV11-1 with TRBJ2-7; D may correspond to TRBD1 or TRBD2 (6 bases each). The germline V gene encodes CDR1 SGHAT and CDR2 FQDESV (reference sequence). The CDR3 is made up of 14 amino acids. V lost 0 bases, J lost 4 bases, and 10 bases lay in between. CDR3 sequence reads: CASSLATGRYEQYF. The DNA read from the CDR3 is TGTGCCAGCAGCTTAGCAACAGGGAGGTACGAG.

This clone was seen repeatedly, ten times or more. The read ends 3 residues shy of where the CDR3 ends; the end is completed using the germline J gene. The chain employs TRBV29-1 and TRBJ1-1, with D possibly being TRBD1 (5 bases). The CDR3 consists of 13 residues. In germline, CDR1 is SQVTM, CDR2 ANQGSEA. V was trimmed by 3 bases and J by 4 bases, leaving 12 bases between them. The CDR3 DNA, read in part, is TGCAGCGTTGAGGGGGGGATCCGCACTGAA. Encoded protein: CSVEGGIRTE. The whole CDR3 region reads CSVEGGIRTEAFF.

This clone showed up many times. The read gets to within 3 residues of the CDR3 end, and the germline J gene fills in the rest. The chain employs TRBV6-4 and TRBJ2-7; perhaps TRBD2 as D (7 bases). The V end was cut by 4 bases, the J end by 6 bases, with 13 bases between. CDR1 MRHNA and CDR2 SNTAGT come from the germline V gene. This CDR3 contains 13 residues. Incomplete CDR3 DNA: TGTGCCAGCAGTGCGGGGGGCCTGGGCGAG. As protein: CASSAGGLGE. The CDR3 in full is CASSAGGLGEQYF.